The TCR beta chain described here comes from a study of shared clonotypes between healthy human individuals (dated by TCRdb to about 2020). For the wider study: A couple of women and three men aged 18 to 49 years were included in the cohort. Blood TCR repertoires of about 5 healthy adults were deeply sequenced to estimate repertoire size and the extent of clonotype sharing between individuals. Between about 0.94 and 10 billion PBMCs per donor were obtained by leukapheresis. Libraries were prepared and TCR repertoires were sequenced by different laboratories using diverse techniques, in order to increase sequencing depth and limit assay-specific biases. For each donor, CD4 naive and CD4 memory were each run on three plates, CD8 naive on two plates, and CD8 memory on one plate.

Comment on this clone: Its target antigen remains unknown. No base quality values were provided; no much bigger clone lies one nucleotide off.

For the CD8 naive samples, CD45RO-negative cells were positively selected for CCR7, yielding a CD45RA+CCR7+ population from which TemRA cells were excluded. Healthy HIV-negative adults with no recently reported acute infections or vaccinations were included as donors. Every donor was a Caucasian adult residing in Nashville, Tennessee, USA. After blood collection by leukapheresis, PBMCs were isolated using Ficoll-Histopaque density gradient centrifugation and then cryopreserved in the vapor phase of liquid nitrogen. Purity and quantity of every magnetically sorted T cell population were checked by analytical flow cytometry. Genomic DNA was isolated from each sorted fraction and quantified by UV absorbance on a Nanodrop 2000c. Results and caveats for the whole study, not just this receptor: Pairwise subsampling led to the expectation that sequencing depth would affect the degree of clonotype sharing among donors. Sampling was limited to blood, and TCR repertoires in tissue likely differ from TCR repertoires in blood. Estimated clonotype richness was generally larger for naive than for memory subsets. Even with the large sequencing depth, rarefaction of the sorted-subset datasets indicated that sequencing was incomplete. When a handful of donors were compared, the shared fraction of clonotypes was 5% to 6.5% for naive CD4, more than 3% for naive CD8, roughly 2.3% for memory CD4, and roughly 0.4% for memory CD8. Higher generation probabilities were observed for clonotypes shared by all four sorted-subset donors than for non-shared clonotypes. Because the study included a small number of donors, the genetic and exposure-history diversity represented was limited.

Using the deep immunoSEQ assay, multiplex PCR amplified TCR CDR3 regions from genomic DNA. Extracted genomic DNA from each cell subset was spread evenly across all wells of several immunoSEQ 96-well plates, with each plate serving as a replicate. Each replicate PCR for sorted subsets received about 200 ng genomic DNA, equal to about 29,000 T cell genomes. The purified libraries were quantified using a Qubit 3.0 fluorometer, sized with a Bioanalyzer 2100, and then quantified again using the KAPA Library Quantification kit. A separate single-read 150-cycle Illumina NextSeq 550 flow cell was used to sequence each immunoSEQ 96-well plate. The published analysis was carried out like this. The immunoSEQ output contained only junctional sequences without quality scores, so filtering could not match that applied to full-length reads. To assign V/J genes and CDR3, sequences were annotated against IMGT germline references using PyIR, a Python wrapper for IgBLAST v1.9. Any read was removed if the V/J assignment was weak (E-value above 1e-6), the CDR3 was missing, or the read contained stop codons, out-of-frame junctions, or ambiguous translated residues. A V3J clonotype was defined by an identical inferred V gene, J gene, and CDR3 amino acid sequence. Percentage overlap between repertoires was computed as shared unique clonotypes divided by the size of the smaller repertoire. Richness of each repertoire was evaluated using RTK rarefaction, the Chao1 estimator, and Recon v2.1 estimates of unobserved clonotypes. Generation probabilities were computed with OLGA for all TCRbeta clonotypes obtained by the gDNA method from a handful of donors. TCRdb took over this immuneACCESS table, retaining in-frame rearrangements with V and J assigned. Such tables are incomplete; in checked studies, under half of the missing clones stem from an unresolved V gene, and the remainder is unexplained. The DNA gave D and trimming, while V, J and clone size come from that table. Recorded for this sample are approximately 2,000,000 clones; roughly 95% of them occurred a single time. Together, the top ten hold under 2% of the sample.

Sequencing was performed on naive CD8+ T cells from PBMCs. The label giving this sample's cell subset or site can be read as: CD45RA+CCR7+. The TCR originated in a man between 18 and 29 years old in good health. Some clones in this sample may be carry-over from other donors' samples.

The base sequence is TGTGCCATCAGTGAGTCCCTCTATGGGGTGAACACTGAAGCTTTCTTT. This translates into CAISESLYGVNTEAFF. The receptor chain draws on TRBV10-3 and TRBJ1-1, with no confidently assigned D gene. The CDR3 runs 16 amino acids, cysteine and phenylalanine included. Only the CDR3 region is kept as DNA, spanning 48 bases read in frame from base 1. The V and J ends are trimmed by 0 bases and 0 bases, leaving 11 bases between them. The germline V gene specifies ENHRY as CDR1 and SYGVKD as CDR2.